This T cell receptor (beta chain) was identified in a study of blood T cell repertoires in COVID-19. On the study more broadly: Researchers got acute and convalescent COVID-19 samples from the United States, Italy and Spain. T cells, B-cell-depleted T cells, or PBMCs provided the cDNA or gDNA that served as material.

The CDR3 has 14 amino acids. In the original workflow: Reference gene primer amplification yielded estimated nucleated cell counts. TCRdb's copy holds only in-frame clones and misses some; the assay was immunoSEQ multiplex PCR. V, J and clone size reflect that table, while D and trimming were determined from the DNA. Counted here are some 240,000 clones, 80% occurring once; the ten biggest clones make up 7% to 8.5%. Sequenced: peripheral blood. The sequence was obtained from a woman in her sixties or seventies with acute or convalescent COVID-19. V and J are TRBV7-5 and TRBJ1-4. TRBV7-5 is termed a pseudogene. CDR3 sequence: CVRSLRPAYEKLFF. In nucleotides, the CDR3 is TGTGTCAGAAGCTTGAGGCCGGCCTATGAAAAACTGTTTTTT.